This T cell receptor (beta chain) was identified during a study of blood T cell repertoires in COVID-19. Across the whole study: Both acute and convalescent COVID-19 samples were obtained from the United States, Italy and Spain. T cells, B-cell-depleted T cells, or PBMCs provided the cDNA or gDNA that served as material.

Source study methods: Scientists estimated how many nucleated cells there were by amplifying reference gene primers. Method: immunoSEQ multiplex PCR; TCRdb's copy keeps in-frame clones and lacks some. V, J and clone size are those of that table, while D and trimming were read from the DNA. The table shows about 74,000 clones, with more than 90% occurring only once. V was trimmed by 1 base and J by 0 bases, leaving 11 bases between them. Germline V gene data show CDR1 as SGHRS and CDR2 as YFSETQ. The CDR3 length is 16 residues. This clonotype was sampled from a man in his forties or fifties with acute or convalescent COVID-19. Sequenced material: peripheral blood. The chain joins TRBV5-1 to TRBJ1-3; no reliable D call. CDR3 amino acids: CASSLQFGLSGNTIYF. The DNA of the CDR3 is TGCGCCAGCAGCTTGCAATTTGGCCTCTCTGGAAACACCATATATTTT. The whole variable domain, filled in from reference TRBV5-1 and TRBJ1-3, reads KAGVTQTPRYLIKTRGQQVTLSCSPISGHRSVSWYQQTPGQGLQFLFEYFSETQRNKGNFPGRFSGRQFSNSRSEMNVSTLELGDSALYLCASSLQFGLSGNTIYFGEGSWLTVV.